The clone carrying this T cell receptor beta chain appeared a few times. Time point noted: pre-sensitization, week 0. Treatment of the sample: therapeutic diphenylcyclopropenone sensitization with weekly scalp DPC. Ahead of each patch test application, blood was drawn. These data are taken from a study of human T cells and chemical hapten exposure. At the level of the study: Each patch test put 0.01% DPC on the upper back, and results were read at 6 days. Small pooled library volume differences mainly caused per-sample TCR yield variation.

The library tagged each cDNA molecule with unique molecular identifiers. TCRdb re-called the RACE reads through MiXCR, storing one row per CDR3 protein. The sample lists tens of thousands of distinct CDR3 sequences, 12% to 15% occurring once. CDR1 KGHSH and CDR2 LQKENI come from the germline V gene. V was pared by 0 bases and J by 3 bases, with 6 bases between. There are 14 residues in the CDR3. The origin of this receptor is a woman between 50 and 59 years old with alopecia areata. Some clones in this sample may be carry-over from other donors' samples. The sample was whole blood, taken in connection with sensitization to the hapten diphenylcyclopropenone (DPC). The genes are TRBV18 and TRBJ2-1, with D uncertain. The CDR3 loop is CASSPPPDYNEQFF. The CDR3 DNA sequence: TGTGCCAGCTCACCACCGCCGGACTACAATGAGCAGTTCTTC.